This entry lists 17 T cell receptor beta chains sequenced from one sample in a study of cytomegalovirus exposure and HLA in healthy donors. The PCR made use of 60 Vbeta and 13 Jbeta primers. TCRdb's copy holds only in-frame clones and misses some; the assay was immunoSEQ multiplex PCR. The repertoire holds 130,000 or so clones, with less than 85% as singletons. Sequencing input: PBMCs. Receptors were obtained from a woman aged 40 to 55 in good health and CMV-seropositive.

The chain recombines TRBV7-2 with TRBJ2-3; 11 bases line up with TRBD1. The CDR3 runs to 17 residues. The J segment lost 3 bases and the V segment lost 4 bases, leaving 9 bases of the junction unmatched. CDR1 is SGHTA and CDR2 is FQGNSA in the germline V gene. The DNA for the CDR3 is TGTGCCAGCAGCTATAGTGGCCGGGACAGGGGGACAGATACGCAGTATTTT. Its protein product is CASSYSGRDRGTDTQYF.

The J gene is TRBJ1-5, the V gene TRBV4-1, with a possible D match to TRBD1 (5 bases). Trimming took off 1 base at V and 4 bases at J, with 14 bases between the two ends. This CDR3 has 16 amino acids. Per the germline V gene, CDR1 is MGHRA and CDR2 is YSYEKL. CDR3 sequence (DNA): TGCGCCAGCAGCCAAGCAGGGCAGGTTGGAAATCAGCCCCAGCATTTT. It encodes CASSQAGQVGNQPQHF.

The chain combines TRBV4-3 with TRBJ2-2, with D uncertain. The CDR3 contains 12 residues. Per germline, CDR1 LGHNA and CDR2 YSLEER. Trimming stripped 6 bases from V and 3 bases from J, with 5 bases between. In DNA form, the CDR3 reads TGCGCCAGCAGGGGCGACACCGGGGAGCTGTTTTTT. It yields the protein CASRGDTGELFF.

V usage is TRBV30 and J usage is TRBJ1-5; weak D call: TRBD1 (6 bases). Trimming shortened V by 0 bases and J by 8 bases, and 20 bases separated the two germline ends. Germline V CDR1 and CDR2: GTSNPN, SVGIG (reference sequence). This CDR3 region has 16 residues. CDR3 sequence: CAWSVNIWTAPEPQHF. CDR3 coding DNA: TGTGCCTGGAGTGTAAATATTTGGACAGCTCCGGAGCCCCAGCATTTT.

The chain recombines TRBV6-5 with TRBJ1-1, with D possibly TRBD1 on 6 matching bases. The CDR3 totals 11 residues. V was pared by 2 bases and J by 12 bases, with 10 bases between. Germline CDR1 reads MNHEY; CDR2 reads SVGAGI. CDR3 in DNA: TGTGCCAGCAGTTACGACAGGTGGACTTTCTTT. As protein: CASSYDRWTFF.

The V and J genes are TRBV9 and TRBJ2-2; TRBD1 aligns across 7 bases. The CDR3 contains 15 residues. The V segment lost 5 bases and the J segment 4 bases; nucleotides outside the gene matches: 8. The germline V gene has CDR1 SGDLS and CDR2 YYNGEE. CDR3 protein: CASRRTGSVTGELFF. Written as DNA, the CDR3 is TGTGCCAGCAGAAGGACAGGTAGCGTCACCGGGGAGCTGTTTTTT.

V gene TRBV7-2 combines with J gene TRBJ1-5; D gene unclear. With 1 base removed from V and 0 bases from J, the gap between germline ends came to 10 bases. Per germline, CDR1 SGHTA and CDR2 FQGNSA. The CDR3 has 16 amino acids. The DNA for the CDR3 is TGTGCCAGCAGCTTAGTGAGGGATCTTAGCAATCAGCCCCAGCATTTT. This encodes CASSLVRDLSNQPQHF.

This chain connects TRBV10-3 to TRBJ1-2; unclear D gene. This CDR3 spans 14 amino acids. The V gene's germline CDR1 is ENHRY and CDR2 SYGVKD. V was trimmed by 6 bases and J by 2 bases, leaving 13 bases between them. The CDR3 loop reads CAISDLGGNYGYTF. The CDR3, as DNA: TGTGCCATCAGCGACTTGGGAGGCAACTATGGCTACACCTTC.

V and J are TRBV27 and TRBJ2-3, with TRBD2 matching 12 bases. Germline lookup yields CDR1 MNHEY and CDR2 SMNVEV (reference sequence). The CDR3 runs 17 residues. V dropped 4 bases and J dropped 2; count of bases not matched to a gene: 7. This chain's CDR3 is CASSSGLAGPYTDTQYF. As DNA, the CDR3 is TGTGCCAGCAGTTCGGGACTAGCGGGCCCGTACACAGATACGCAGTATTTT.

The rearrangement links TRBV19 to TRBJ2-1, with 7 bases aligning to TRBD2. The CDR3 has 16 amino acids. Germline V lookup: CDR1 LNHDA, CDR2 SQIVND (reference sequence). The junction had 6 bases not matched to a gene; V was cut back by 3 bases and J by 1 base. Here the CDR3 DNA reads TGTGCCAGTAGTATCCGACTAGCCGCTTCCTACAATGAGCAGTTCTTC. It specifies CASSIRLAASYNEQFF.

This clone was counted a single time. The chain employs TRBV11-1 and TRBJ1-4, with TRBD1 matching 8 bases. The ends lost 6 bases at V and 5 bases at J; junction bases unmatched: 5. Germline V gene data show CDR1 as SGHAT and CDR2 as FQDESV (reference sequence). This CDR3 comprises 14 residues. The CDR3 DNA reads TGTGCCAGCAGTCCTCGGACAGGGAATGAAAAACTGTTTTTT. Translating gives CASSPRTGNEKLFF.

V is TRBV4-3 and J is TRBJ2-3; maybe TRBD2 (5 bases). Trimming took 1 base from V and 8 from J, leaving 13 bases between them. Germline-derived CDR1 and CDR2 are LGHNA and YSLEER. The length of the CDR3 is 14 residues. CDR3 loop: CASSQGIGSGTQYF. CDR3 nucleotide sequence: TGCGCCAGCAGCCAAGGAATAGGGAGCGGTACGCAGTATTTT.

This clone appeared a few times. CDR3 nucleotides: TGTGCCAGTAGTATAGTGCGGGGGCCCACTGAAGCTTTCTTT. Its protein product is CASSIVRGPTEAFF. This chain uses TRBV19 with TRBJ1-1; tentative D call: TRBD1 (6 bases). The CDR3 is 14 residues long. V lost 1 base, J lost 4 bases, and 10 bases lay in between. Germline V CDR1 and CDR2: LNHDA, SQIVND (reference sequence).

The V call is TRBV18, the J call TRBJ2-7, with 9 bases aligning to TRBD1. V gave up 6 bases and J gave up 2 bases; unmatched junction bases: 8. The CDR3 loop spans 15 amino acids. The germline V gene has CDR1 KGHSH and CDR2 LQKENI. CDR3 in amino acids: CASSQGTGSPYEQYF. Written as DNA, the CDR3 is TGTGCCAGCTCCCAGGGGACAGGGTCCCCCTACGAGCAGTACTTC.

The chain joins TRBV27 to TRBJ2-3; no reliable D call. Germline V lookup: CDR1 MNHEY, CDR2 SMNVEV (reference sequence). Trimming removed 6 bases from V and 1 base from J, with 11 bases in between. The CDR3 has 14 residues. In nucleotides, the CDR3 is TGTGCCAGCAGCTACATAGCCGGCACAGATACGCAGTATTTT. Translation: CASSYIAGTDTQYF.

The V call is TRBV5-1, the J call TRBJ2-2; 7 bases align to TRBD1. Germline V gene sequence: CDR1 SGHRS, CDR2 YFSETQ. The J segment lost 5 bases and the V segment lost 4 bases, leaving 2 bases of the junction unmatched. The CDR3 covers 13 residues. The CDR3 DNA is TGCGCCAGCAGCGGGACAGCTACCGGGGAGCTGTTTTTT. This sequence encodes CASSGTATGELFF.

This sequence joins TRBV14 and TRBJ1-2; the D is unclear. CDR1 and CDR2 (germline): SGHDN, FVKESK. This CDR3 comprises 13 residues. The V gene lost 0 bases and the J gene lost 1 base, with 3 bases spanning the gap. The CDR3: CASSQDYNYGYTF. The CDR3 coding sequence is TGTGCCAGCAGCCAAGACTATAACTATGGCTACACCTTC.